These T cell receptor beta chains were read from a single sample in a study of T cells in Graves' hyperthyroidism and ophthalmopathy. One entry per CDR3 protein results from TCRdb running MiXCR on the multiplex PCR reads. The data contain about 410,000 distinct CDR3 sequences, around 15% of them seen just once; the ten biggest clones take up about 18%. Source material: blood. The receptors originated from a woman in her thirties with Graves' ophthalmopathy. CDR3s include the opening cysteine and the closing phenylalanine or tryptophan. The order of the fields is CDR3 length, clone size, V gene, CDR3 protein. Expanded clones are given a class, and other clones once, few, many or no size at all.

>14|NA|TRBV20-1
CSASDRYSNQPQHF
>13|NA|TRBV20-1
CSAEGASTDTQYF
>15|many|TRBV28
CATDWGGGGTDTQYF
>18|many|TRBV12-5
CASGSSGLAGGGTGELFF
>16|many|TRBV10-3
CAISAHGQTGQETQYF
>15|many|TRBV6-1
CASSTGTGGTDTQYF
>14|many|TRBV2
CASSRGSGNEKLFF
>12|many|TRBV6-1
CASFGQGKTQYF
>13|many|TRBV12-3/TRBV12-4
CATPGYSNQPQHF
>16|many|TRBV18
CASSPDRVTYNSPLHF
>13|NA|TRBV6-1
CASKGQGGDEQFF
>14|NA|TRBV24-1
CATSTGTWFPELFF
>14|NA|TRBV28
CASSLGGGFEKLFF
>11|NA|TRBV7-9
CASSVTGELFF
>15|many|TRBV29-1
CSVSRGGQGALGYTF
>16|many|TRBV20-1
CSARDRFRETGNEQYF
>15|many|TRBV19
CASSITSSGTYEQYF
>15|NA|TRBV12-3/TRBV12-4
CASSGTRLLGNEQFF
>15|many|TRBV20-1
CSAPGVGMSTDTQYF
>12|few|TRBV28
CAIPGQGYGYTF
>14|NA|TRBV2
CASSERQYQETQYF
>14|many|TRBV11-2
CASSASTGLDGYTF
>15|many|TRBV28
CASTSVHELNTEAFF
>15|many|TRBV28
CASNTPSLTGLGYTF
>15|NA|TRBV28
CASLGPGQNPYEQYF
>16|many|TRBV3-1
CASSQDRGRSSYEQYF
>18|few|TRBV18
CASSPFSQGSTGANVLTF
>17|many|TRBV13
CASSQPGTSGGKDTQYF
>19|few|TRBV7-8
CASSLSSYTDLSGANVLTF
>14|many|TRBV30
CAWSWVGARGEQFF
>15|many|TRBV5-1
CASSLEGGDVTEAFF